The rows below give T cell receptor beta chains drawn from one sample of a study of blood T cell repertoires in COVID-19. Assay used: immunoSEQ multiplex PCR; TCRdb lists only in-frame clones, some missing. The sample lists fewer than 350,000 clones, around 85% occurring once. The sequenced sample was PBMCs or T cells enriched from blood (not recorded which). The receptor set was obtained from a woman aged 25-40 years who had been exposed to COVID-19. Each CDR3 is given with its conserved first and last residue. A D gene is named only where the DNA matches it firmly. Size is omitted from some rows. Given values are once, few, many or a class for expanded clones.

NA	TRBV4-2	NA	17	TRBJ2-2	TGTGCCAGCAGCCAATTTCCTGGTCGGGACTCCAAGGGGGAGCTGTTTTTT	CASSQFPGRDSKGELFF
TRBD2	TRBV27	NA	15	TRBJ2-5	TGTGCCAGCAGTATGACTAGCAGTTATAGAGAGACCCAGTACTTC	CASSMTSSYRETQYF
TRBD1	TRBV6-5	NA	14	TRBJ2-1	TGTGCCAGCAGTCGACAGGGGATCTACAATGAGCAGTTCTTC	CASSRQGIYNEQFF
TRBD1	TRBV6-5	once	15	TRBJ1-4	TGTGCCAGCAGTTCCCCGACAGGGGGCCAAGAAAAACTGTTTTTT	CASSSPTGGQEKLFF
TRBD2	TRBV27	NA	17	TRBJ2-1	TGTGCCAGCAGCCTTAAACTGACTAGCGCGTCCTACAATGAGCAGTTCTTC	CASSLKLTSASYNEQFF
NA	TRBV5-1	NA	12	TRBJ2-7	TGCGCCAGCAGTTTAGACTACGCGGAGCAGTACTTC	CASSLDYAEQYF
TRBD1	TRBV19	NA	14	TRBJ1-2	TGTGCCAGTACCCCACGACAGGGGGCGGTTGGCTACACCTTC	CASTPRQGAVGYTF
TRBD1	TRBV2	NA	15	TRBJ2-5	TGTGCCAGCAGTGAAGCGAGGGGGCTAGCAGAGACCCAGTACTTC	CASSEARGLAETQYF
NA	TRBV28	NA	14	TRBJ1-5	TGTGCCAGCAGTTTGGGGCAGCTCGATCAGCCCCAGCATTTT	CASSLGQLDQPQHF
TRBD2	TRBV12-3/TRBV12-4	NA	12	TRBJ2-5	TGTGCCACCACTAGCGGACAAGAGACCCAGTACTTC	CATTSGQETQYF
NA	TRBV5-1	NA	13	TRBJ1-2	TGCGCCAGCAGCGCCCAGGCTAACTATGGCTACACCTTC	CASSAQANYGYTF
NA	TRBV6-2/TRBV6-3	NA	15	TRBJ2-2	TGTGCCAGCAGTTTACAGGACGCGAACACCGGGGAGCTGTTTTTT	CASSLQDANTGELFF
TRBD2	TRBV6-4	NA	16	TRBJ2-1	TGTGCCAGCAGTGAACACCATAGCGGGAGCCACAATGAGCAGTTCTTC	CASSEHHSGSHNEQFF
TRBD2	TRBV4-2	NA	17	TRBJ2-5	TGTGCCAGCAGCCAAAGAGCTCGGCCTAGCGGACAAGAGACCCAGTACTTC	CASSQRARPSGQETQYF
TRBD1	TRBV28	NA	16	TRBJ2-1	TGTGCCAGTGGTATTCCGGGACAGGGGGCCTACAATGAGCAGTTCTTC	CASGIPGQGAYNEQFF
NA	TRBV7-9	once	14	TRBJ1-1	TGTGCCAGCCTCGGGGAGGGAGGGAGCACTGAAGCTTTCTTT	CASLGEGGSTEAFF
NA	TRBV5-4	NA	16	TRBJ2-5	TGTGCCAGCAGCACTGACATAGGAAGCATTGGGGAGACCCAGTACTTC	CASSTDIGSIGETQYF
NA	TRBV13	NA	13	TRBJ1-1	TGTGCCAGCAGCCCGACAGCGAACACTGAAGCTTTCTTT	CASSPTANTEAFF
TRBD1	TRBV3-1/TRBV3-2	once	13	TRBJ1-1	TGTGCCAGCAGCCAAGGGACAGGGACTGAAGCTTTCTTT	CASSQGTGTEAFF
TRBD1	TRBV6-5	once	14	TRBJ1-1	TGTGCCAGCACCCCTCAGGGGGCGGTATCTGAAGCTTTCTTT	CASTPQGAVSEAFF
NA	TRBV9	NA	17	TRBJ1-3	TGTGCCAGCAGCGTAACAGGCGGGGGAAACTCTGGAAACACCATATATTTT	CASSVTGGGNSGNTIYF
NA	TRBV6-2/TRBV6-3	NA	16	TRBJ2-3	TGTGCCAGCAGTTACAGCGGCGGGACTAGCACAGATACGCAGTATTTT	CASSYSGGTSTDTQYF
NA	TRBV28	NA	14	TRBJ2-1	TGTGCCAGCAGTACAGAAAGTAATTACAATGAGCAGTTCTTC	CASSTESNYNEQFF
TRBD2	TRBV11-3	NA	15	TRBJ2-3	TGTGCCAGCAGCTTAGGGTACGGGGAGGGGGATACGCAGTATTTT	CASSLGYGEGDTQYF
NA	TRBV27	once	15	TRBJ2-4	TGTGCCAGCAGGGACCTCGGAGCTAGCCGGCTTACTCAGTACTTC	CASRDLGASRLTQYF
NA	TRBV7-9	NA	14	TRBJ2-3	TGTGCCAGCAGCCCCCCCACAGGGCCAGATACGCAGTATTTT	CASSPPTGPDTQYF
TRBD2	TRBV6-5	NA	14	TRBJ2-7	TGTGCCAGCACCGGGAGCGGGGGCCCTAACGAGCAGTACTTC	CASTGSGGPNEQYF
NA	TRBV27	few	13	TRBJ2-3	TGTGCCAGCAGATCCCTAGCGACAGATACGCAGTATTTT	CASRSLATDTQYF
NA	TRBV3-1/TRBV3-2	NA	15	TRBJ1-2	TGTGCCAGCAGCCAAGATTCAGGAAAGGACTATGGCTACACCTTC	CASSQDSGKDYGYTF
NA	TRBV28	NA	14	TRBJ2-3	TGTGCCAGCAGTTTCCCTTCGGCAGCCAGGGTATGGTATTTT	CASSFPSAARVWYF
TRBD2	TRBV2	few	15	TRBJ2-1	TGTGCCAGCAGTCCCACTAGCGGGGGGGACGGTGAGCAGTTCTTC	CASSPTSGGDGEQFF
TRBD2	TRBV3-1/TRBV3-2	few	15	TRBJ2-5	TGTGCCAGCAGCCAAAATAGCGGGGCCCAAGAGACCCAGTACTTC	CASSQNSGAQETQYF
NA	TRBV4-1	many	18	TRBJ1-5	TGCGCCAGCAGCCAACGGCAGGGGCTCAACGTAGGCAATCAGCCCCAGCATTTT	CASSQRQGLNVGNQPQHF
NA	TRBV19	NA	13	TRBJ1-5	TGTGCCAGTAGTATCTACAGGGATCAGCCCCAGCATTTT	CASSIYRDQPQHF
TRBD1	TRBV7-3	NA	14	TRBJ1-4	TGTGCCAGCAGCCCCACAGGGGGGGATGAAAAACTGTTTTTT	CASSPTGGDEKLFF
NA	TRBV7-2	NA	14	TRBJ2-1	TGTGCCAGCCGCCAGGTCGGCGGGGCCAATGAGCAGTTCTTC	CASRQVGGANEQFF
TRBD2	TRBV4-2	NA	16	TRBJ2-5	TGTGCCAGCAGCCAATTCCCTAGCGGGGGGCAAGAGACCCAGTACTTC	CASSQFPSGGQETQYF
NA	TRBV4-3	NA	15	TRBJ1-1	TGCGCCAGCAGCCCCATGGGGCAGTTGAACACTGAAGCTTTCTTT	CASSPMGQLNTEAFF
NA	TRBV12-3/TRBV12-4	NA	12	TRBJ1-2	TGTGCCAGCAGTTTACCGAGATATGGCTACACCTTC	CASSLPRYGYTF
TRBD1	TRBV30	NA	16	TRBJ1-6	TGTGCCTGGAAACAGGGGGCTACGTTTGGATATTCACCCCTCCACTTT	CAWKQGATFGYSPLHF